A selection of T cell receptor beta chains follows, all from one sample in a study of siplizumab effects on memory and regulatory T cells. Libraries were prepared by immunoSEQ multiplex PCR; TCRdb keeps only in-frame clonotypes and omits some of them. The sample records about 100,000 clones, just over 90% being singletons. Sequencing was performed on Tregs sorted from blood. Every receptor here comes from a human donor in good health. CDR3s include the opening cysteine and the closing phenylalanine or tryptophan. Fields, in order: CDR3 protein, CDR3 DNA, V gene, clone size, D gene, J gene. D genes are given only for firm matches. Where a row states a size, it is once, few, many or the class of an expanded clone; other rows omit it.

CDR3: CASTGVGRTEAFF; DNA: TGTGCCAGTACCGGTGTGGGGAGAACTGAAGCTTTCTTT; V: TRBV19; size: NA; D: NA; J: TRBJ1-1
CDR3: CASSPGLAAVHEQYF; DNA: TGCGCCAGCAGCCCGGGGCTAGCGGCAGTCCACGAGCAGTACTTC; V: TRBV5-1; size: NA; D: TRBD2; J: TRBJ2-7
CDR3: CASSLGQRPEPQHF; DNA: TGTGCCAGCAGCCTGGGACAGCGGCCGGAGCCCCAGCATTTT; V: TRBV7-9; size: few; D: TRBD1; J: TRBJ1-5
CDR3: CASSIRPGDTQYF; DNA: TGTGCCAGTAGTATTCGCCCGGGGGATACGCAGTATTTT; V: TRBV19; size: NA; D: NA; J: TRBJ2-3
CDR3: CASSLEGRYGYTF; DNA: TGCGCCAGCAGCTTGGAAGGGAGATATGGCTACACCTTC; V: TRBV5-1; size: NA; D: NA; J: TRBJ1-2
CDR3: CASGLGAGAFF; DNA: TGTGCTAGTGGTTTGGGGGCCGGAGCTTTCTTT; V: TRBV12-5; size: NA; D: NA; J: TRBJ1-1
CDR3: CASSSRGQYYGYTF; DNA: TGTGCCAGCAGCTCACGGGGACAGTACTATGGCTACACCTTC; V: TRBV7-9; size: NA; D: TRBD1; J: TRBJ1-2
CDR3: CASSQDPGLAGRGETQYF; DNA: TGCGCCAGCAGCCAAGACCCCGGACTAGCGGGGAGGGGAGAGACCCAGTACTTC; V: TRBV4-1; size: NA; D: TRBD2; J: TRBJ2-5
CDR3: CASSLGGTEGTDTQYF; DNA: TGTGCCAGCAGCTTGGGGGGGACAGAAGGTACAGATACGCAGTATTTT; V: TRBV11-3; size: NA; D: NA; J: TRBJ2-3
CDR3: CSVRTSGYQQTQYF; DNA: TGCAGCGTTCGGACTAGCGGATACCAGCAGACCCAGTACTTC; V: TRBV29-1; size: NA; D: TRBD2; J: TRBJ2-5
CDR3: CASSLSGTSGQNTQYF; DNA: TGCGCCAGCAGCTTGTCGGGGACTAGCGGGCAAAATACGCAGTATTTT; V: TRBV5-1; size: once; D: TRBD2; J: TRBJ2-3
CDR3: CASSLGGTGNTIYF; DNA: TGTGCCAGCAGTTTAGGGGGGACTGGAAACACCATATATTTT; V: TRBV27; size: NA; D: NA; J: TRBJ1-3
CDR3: CASSRGELNTGELFF; DNA: TGTGCCAGCAGCCGGGGGGAGTTGAACACCGGGGAGCTGTTTTTT; V: TRBV11-2; size: NA; D: TRBD2; J: TRBJ2-2
CDR3: CASRDLFGTSEYNEQFF; DNA: TGTGCCAGCAGAGACCTCTTCGGGACTAGCGAATACAATGAGCAGTTCTTC; V: TRBV2; size: NA; D: TRBD2; J: TRBJ2-1
CDR3: CASSYSRSDTQYF; DNA: TGTGCCAGCAGTTACTCCAGGTCAGATACGCAGTATTTT; V: TRBV6-6; size: once; D: NA; J: TRBJ2-3
CDR3: CASMWATGLAGERAYEQYF; DNA: TGTGCCAGCATGTGGGCGACGGGACTAGCGGGAGAAAGAGCCTACGAGCAGTACTTC; V: TRBV2; size: NA; D: TRBD2; J: TRBJ2-7
CDR3: CASMGPSQPQHF; DNA: TGTGCCAGCATGGGTCCAAGTCAGCCCCAGCATTTT; V: TRBV6-1; size: NA; D: NA; J: TRBJ1-5
CDR3: CASKPPPPSIQYF; DNA: TGTGCCAGCAAGCCGCCCCCCCCGAGCATTCAGTACTTC; V: TRBV28; size: NA; D: NA; J: TRBJ2-4
CDR3: CASSIFRGRRIKSEKLFF; DNA: TGTGCCAGTAGTATTTTCAGGGGGCGCCGCATAAAGTCTGAAAAACTGTTTTTT; V: TRBV19; size: NA; D: TRBD1; J: TRBJ1-4
CDR3: CASSYSTGYTGELFF; DNA: TGTGCCAGCAGTTACTCCACAGGATACACCGGGGAGCTGTTTTTT; V: TRBV6-6; size: NA; D: NA; J: TRBJ2-2
CDR3: CASSLVGTAQGEQFF; DNA: TGTGCCAGCAGCTTAGTCGGGACAGCTCAGGGTGAGCAGTTCTTC; V: TRBV11-1; size: NA; D: TRBD1; J: TRBJ2-1
CDR3: CASSPPEAKNIQYF; DNA: TGTGCCAGCTCACCACCGGAAGCCAAAAACATTCAGTACTTC; V: TRBV18; size: once; D: NA; J: TRBJ2-4
CDR3: CASSLGGPTSEQYF; DNA: TGCGCCAGCAGCTTGGGGGGGCCTACCTCCGAGCAGTACTTC; V: TRBV5-1; size: NA; D: NA; J: TRBJ2-7
CDR3: CASSRRTSGGNTGELFF; DNA: TGTGCCAGCAGCCGACGGACTAGCGGGGGAAACACCGGGGAGCTGTTTTTT; V: TRBV7-2; size: once; D: TRBD2; J: TRBJ2-2
CDR3: CASSSLGEQFF; DNA: TGTGCCAGTAGTTCCCTGGGTGAGCAGTTCTTC; V: TRBV19; size: NA; D: NA; J: TRBJ2-1
CDR3: CASSPQLGVEETQYF; DNA: TGCGCCAGCAGCCCCCAGTTGGGCGTAGAGGAGACCCAGTACTTC; V: TRBV5-1; size: NA; D: NA; J: TRBJ2-5
CDR3: CASSRDSYQETQYF; DNA: TGTGCCAGCAGTCGGGACTCGTACCAAGAGACCCAGTACTTC; V: TRBV2; size: NA; D: NA; J: TRBJ2-5
CDR3: CASSLGGPNTIYF; DNA: TGTGCCAGCAGCTTAGGGGGTCCGAACACCATATATTTT; V: TRBV7-2; size: NA; D: NA; J: TRBJ1-3
CDR3: CASRPRPGQGIQYF; DNA: TGTGCCAGCAGACCCAGACCGGGACAGGGGATTCAGTACTTC; V: TRBV27; size: NA; D: TRBD1; J: TRBJ2-4
CDR3: CASSDPGTGTYEQYF; DNA: TGCGCCAGCAGCGACCCCGGGACTGGAACCTACGAGCAGTACTTC; V: TRBV5-1; size: NA; D: NA; J: TRBJ2-7
CDR3: CASGPLIRTSVNTGELFF; DNA: TGTGCTAGTGGTCCCCTCATTCGGACTAGCGTGAACACCGGGGAGCTGTTTTTT; V: TRBV12-5; size: NA; D: TRBD2; J: TRBJ2-2
CDR3: CASWGRTGGYTF; DNA: TGTGCCAGCTGGGGGCGGACAGGAGGCTACACCTTC; V: TRBV28; size: few; D: TRBD1; J: TRBJ1-2
CDR3: CASSQVGLIGHTGELFF; DNA: TGTGCCAGCAGCCAAGTTGGACTCATCGGGCACACCGGGGAGCTGTTTTTT; V: TRBV14; size: NA; D: NA; J: TRBJ2-2
CDR3: CASSKWDAPLSYEQYF; DNA: TGCGCCAGCAGCAAATGGGACGCCCCACTCTCCTACGAGCAGTACTTC; V: TRBV4-1; size: NA; D: NA; J: TRBJ2-7
CDR3: CASSTDRWRRSEKLFF; DNA: TGTGCCAGTAGTACGGACAGGTGGCGTCGGAGTGAAAAACTGTTTTTT; V: TRBV19; size: NA; D: TRBD1; J: TRBJ1-4
CDR3: CASSYSWGTYEQYF; DNA: TGTGCCAGCAGTTACTCATGGGGGACCTACGAGCAGTACTTC; V: TRBV6-5; size: NA; D: NA; J: TRBJ2-7
CDR3: CASTSSGVNTEAFF; DNA: TGTGCCAGCACCTCGAGCGGGGTCAACACTGAAGCTTTCTTT; V: TRBV6-5; size: NA; D: NA; J: TRBJ1-1
CDR3: CASSLGTGPSGTHIQYF; DNA: TGCGCCAGCAGCCTAGGGACAGGGCCTAGCGGGACCCACATTCAGTACTTC; V: TRBV5-1; size: NA; D: NA; J: TRBJ2-4
CDR3: CASSQGLAGIQETQYF; DNA: TGTGCCAGCAGTCAGGGACTAGCGGGAATCCAAGAGACCCAGTACTTC; V: TRBV7-9; size: NA; D: TRBD2; J: TRBJ2-5
CDR3: CASSPGAVDYGYTF; DNA: TGTGCCAGCAGCCCCGGCGCGGTGGACTATGGCTACACCTTC; V: TRBV7-8; size: NA; D: NA; J: TRBJ1-2
CDR3: CASSLALAEQETQYF; DNA: TGCGCCAGCAGCTTGGCCTTAGCGGAACAAGAGACCCAGTACTTC; V: TRBV5-1; size: NA; D: NA; J: TRBJ2-5
CDR3: CASTKGPQETQYF; DNA: TGTGCCAGCACAAAGGGACCTCAAGAGACCCAGTACTTC; V: TRBV25-1; size: NA; D: NA; J: TRBJ2-5
CDR3: CASSPLGLVFYEQYF; DNA: TGTGCCAGCAGCCCACTGGGACTAGTTTTCTACGAGCAGTACTTC; V: TRBV11-2; size: NA; D: TRBD2; J: TRBJ2-7
CDR3: CASSLGDRAYEQYF; DNA: TGCGCCAGCAGCTTGGGGGACAGGGCCTACGAGCAGTACTTC; V: TRBV5-1; size: NA; D: TRBD1; J: TRBJ2-7
CDR3: CAWSMGQRYEQYF; DNA: TGTGCCTGGAGTATGGGACAGAGATACGAGCAGTACTTC; V: TRBV30; size: NA; D: TRBD1; J: TRBJ2-7
CDR3: CASSLSGRKETQYF; DNA: TGTGCCAGCAGCCTATCTGGACGGAAAGAGACCCAGTACTTC; V: TRBV5-6; size: once; D: NA; J: TRBJ2-5
CDR3: CASSLADGWGNYGYTF; DNA: TGTGCCAGCAGCTTAGCCGATGGTTGGGGTAACTATGGCTACACCTTC; V: TRBV7-9; size: NA; D: NA; J: TRBJ1-2
CDR3: CASSPDRINEQFF; DNA: TGCGCCAGCAGCCCAGACAGGATCAATGAGCAGTTCTTC; V: TRBV5-1; size: NA; D: NA; J: TRBJ2-1
CDR3: CASSITSGSYEQYF; DNA: TGTGCCAGTAGTATTACTAGCGGCTCCTACGAGCAGTACTTC; V: TRBV19; size: NA; D: TRBD2; J: TRBJ2-7
CDR3: CASTTTGSYNSPLHF; DNA: TGTGCCAGCACGACGACAGGGTCCTATAATTCACCCCTCCACTTT; V: TRBV2; size: once; D: TRBD1; J: TRBJ1-6
CDR3: CASSLRGRESNIQYF; DNA: TGTGCCAGCAGCCTCAGGGGGCGGGAGTCGAACATTCAGTACTTC; V: TRBV13; size: many; D: NA; J: TRBJ2-4
CDR3: CASSLARQGAHEQYF; DNA: TGTGCCAGCAGCTTAGCCAGACAGGGAGCCCACGAGCAGTACTTC; V: TRBV7-6; size: NA; D: TRBD1; J: TRBJ2-7
CDR3: CASSFQDGAPYGYTF; DNA: TGCGCCAGCAGCTTTCAGGACGGGGCCCCCTATGGCTACACCTTC; V: TRBV5-1; size: NA; D: NA; J: TRBJ1-2
CDR3: CASSTMGQGAYEQYF; DNA: TGTGCCAGTAGTACCATGGGACAGGGGGCATACGAGCAGTACTTC; V: TRBV19; size: NA; D: TRBD1; J: TRBJ2-7